The 27 T cell receptor beta chains given below trace back to one sample, sequenced in a study of identifying expanded T cells in peripheral blood. Libraries were prepared by immunoSEQ multiplex PCR; TCRdb keeps only in-frame clonotypes and omits some of them. Counted here are under 110,000 clones, roughly 87% occurring once; the ten biggest clones make up approximately 18%. The sequenced sample was blood. Receptors originate from a person between 18 and 75 years old in good health.

The chain combines TRBV18 with TRBJ2-1; perhaps TRBD2 as D (5 bases). The germline CDR1 and CDR2 sequences are KGHSH and LQKENI. The CDR3 length is 15 residues. V lost 3 bases and J lost 0, with 9 bases in between. Here the CDR3 DNA reads TGTGCCAGCTCACCGCCGGGGAGCTCCTACAATGAGCAGTTCTTC. Translated, it gives CASSPPGSSYNEQFF. Based on the CDR3 plus reference TRBV18 and TRBJ2-1, the full variable domain is NAGVMQNPRHLVRRRGQEARLRCSPMKGHSHVYWYRQLPEEGLKFMVYLQKENIIDESGMPKERFSAEFPKEGPSILRIQQVVRGDSAAYFCASSPPGSSYNEQFFGPGTRLTVL.

The rearrangement uses TRBV9 and TRBJ1-1; D might be TRBD1 (5 bases). The CDR3 is made up of 14 amino acids. CDR1 is SGDLS and CDR2 is YYNGEE in the germline V gene. Trimming took 2 bases from V and 1 from J, leaving 9 bases between them. The CDR3 sequence is CASSVTGGNTEAFF. CDR3 nucleotide sequence: TGTGCCAGCAGCGTCACAGGCGGGAACACTGAAGCTTTCTTT.

The chain joins TRBV14 to TRBJ1-4; D is uncertain. V was clipped by 2 bases and J by 3 bases, with 10 bases between them. This CDR3 comprises 15 residues. The germline V gene has CDR1 SGHDN and CDR2 FVKESK. CDR3 protein: CASSQRASSNEKLFF. In nucleotides, the CDR3 is TGTGCCAGCAGCCAACGTGCCAGCTCTAATGAAAAACTGTTTTTT.

This clone was seen a single time. The CDR3 nucleotides are TGCGCCAGCAGCCAAGGTGGGGATAATTCACCCCTCCACTTT. Protein: CASSQGGDNSPLHF. This chain joins TRBV4-3 and TRBJ1-6; D is undetermined. The V end lost 1 base, the J end lost 5 bases, and 6 bases lay between the germline ends. Germline CDR1 reads LGHNA; CDR2 reads YSLEER. The CDR3 spans 14 residues.

The rearrangement joins TRBV12-5 to TRBJ1-2; 12 bases match TRBD1. V was pared by 6 bases and J by 6 bases, with 29 bases of the junction left unmatched. CDR1 and CDR2 from the germline V gene are LGHNT and FRNRAP. This CDR3 contains 22 residues. The CDR3 nucleotides are TGTGCTAGTGGGACCGAATACGGGGGACAGGGGGCGCGTAAGCCTGGAGAGGATGGCTACACCTTC. Its translation: CASGTEYGGQGARKPGEDGYTF.

About this clone itself: This sample also contains other DNA sequences that code for the same CDR3. The chain links TRBV18 to TRBJ2-5; 9 positions agree with TRBD1. CDR1 and CDR2 from the germline V gene are KGHSH and LQKENI. The CDR3 extends over 13 amino acids. V was clipped by 3 bases and J by 5 bases; unmatched bases: 1. CDR3 in amino acids: CASSPGTGETQYF. CDR3 DNA: TGTGCCAGCTCACCGGGGACAGGGGAGACCCAGTACTTC.

The chain recombines TRBV29-1 with TRBJ2-1; 7 bases agree with TRBD2. The trim removed 6 bases at V and 4 bases at J, leaving 12 bases unmatched. The germline gives CDR1 SQVTM, CDR2 ANQGSEA. There are 15 residues in the CDR3. CDR3 protein: CSVATGPGGYNEQFF. CDR3 nucleotides: TGCAGCGTCGCTACCGGGCCGGGGGGTTACAATGAGCAGTTCTTC.

The CDR3 loop is CASSRGIGELFF. The CDR3 bases are TGTGCCAGCAGCCGAGGGATCGGGGAGCTGTTTTTT. The rearrangement uses TRBV5-4 and TRBJ2-2; D is possibly TRBD2 (5 bases). Trimming shortened V by 4 bases and J by 7 bases, and 8 bases separated the two germline ends. The CDR3 length is 12 residues. CDR1 and CDR2 (germline): SGHNT, YYREEE (reference sequence).

The rearrangement links TRBV6-6 to TRBJ2-1, with TRBD2 matching over 10 bases. With 3 bases clipped from V and 8 bases from J, the junction kept 10 bases outside the gene matches. CDR3 length: 16 amino acids. Germline V CDR1 and CDR2: MNHNY, SVGAGI (reference sequence). CDR3 sequence reads: CASSYLSGGAVYEQFF. In DNA form, the CDR3 reads TGTGCCAGCAGTTATTTGAGCGGGGGGGCGGTCTATGAGCAGTTCTTC.

The CDR3 reads CAATGTSGGVTGELFF. DNA for the CDR3: TGTGCCGCGACCGGGACTAGCGGGGGTGTCACCGGGGAGCTGTTTTTT. V gene TRBV30 combines with J gene TRBJ2-2; 14 nucleotides line up with TRBD2. This CDR3 has 16 residues. Germline V lookup: CDR1 GTSNPN, CDR2 SVGIG (reference sequence). The trim removed 8 bases at V and 4 bases at J, leaving 9 bases unmatched. Based on the CDR3 plus reference TRBV30 and TRBJ2-2, the full variable domain is SQTIHQWPATLVQPVGSPLSLECTVEGTSNPNLYWYRQAAGRGLQLLFYSVGIGQISSEVPQNLSASRPQDRQFILSSKKLLLSDSGFYLCAATGTSGGVTGELFFGEGSRLTVL.

The chain joins TRBV15 to TRBJ2-5, with 12 bases aligning to TRBD2. Per germline, CDR1 LNHNV and CDR2 YYDKDF (reference sequence). Trimming took 1 base from V and 3 from J; bases not matched to a gene: 3. The CDR3 spans 16 residues. The CDR3 DNA follows: TGTGCCACCAGCAGAGCCCTAGCGGGGGGGAAAGAGACCCAGTACTTC. Translating it yields CATSRALAGGKETQYF.

This rearrangement joins TRBV4-1 to TRBJ2-4; the D gene could be TRBD1 or TRBD2 (5 bases each). From germline, CDR1 is MGHRA and CDR2 YSYEKL. The V end was cut by 2 bases, the J end by 9 bases, with 23 bases between. The CDR3 has 17 amino acids. The chain's CDR3 is CASSQFDPGTGKGIQYF. CDR3 in DNA: TGCGCCAGCAGCCAATTTGATCCCGGGACGGGTAAGGGCATTCAGTACTTC.

The chain carries TRBV7-6 and TRBJ2-1, with a possible D match to TRBD1 (7 bases). This CDR3 has 15 residues. The germline V gene encodes CDR1 SGHVS and CDR2 FNYEAQ. The germline V and J ends were trimmed by 8 bases and 8 bases, with 22 bases remaining between them. CDR3 protein: CASASGGGLFHEQFF. The CDR3 nucleotides are TGTGCCAGCGCCAGCGGAGGGGGCCTTTTCCATGAGCAGTTCTTC.

This sequence joins TRBV7-2 and TRBJ1-1; no clear D. The V end was cut by 0 bases, the J end by 4 bases, with 6 bases between. Germline CDR1 SGHTA, CDR2 FQGNSA. The CDR3 spans 13 residues. The CDR3 region is CASSLAGITEAFF. The CDR3 nucleotides read TGTGCCAGCAGCTTAGCAGGGATCACTGAAGCTTTCTTT.

The V gene is TRBV7-8, the J gene TRBJ2-1; 7 nucleotides align to TRBD2. The V gene's germline CDR1 is SGHVS and CDR2 FQNEAQ. Losses at the gene ends were 5 bases for V and 9 bases for J; bases not matched to a gene: 4. The CDR3 runs 12 residues. CDR3 sequence (DNA): TGTGCCAGCAGCCCACCGGGGGGTGAGCAGTTCTTC. Its protein is CASSPPGGEQFF.

V usage is TRBV18 and J usage is TRBJ2-5; D is unclear. The CDR3 is 14 amino acids. The ends were cut back, 2 bases at V and 5 bases at J, with 12 bases in the middle. Looked up from germline, CDR1 is KGHSH and CDR2 is LQKENI. In DNA form, the CDR3 reads TGTGCCAGCTCACCAAGGACGGTTAAGGAGACCCAGTACTTC. Amino acids: CASSPRTVKETQYF.

This rearrangement joins TRBV19 to TRBJ2-7; 8 bases line up with TRBD1. V shed 10 bases, J shed 6 bases, and the junction held 14 bases outside the gene matches. CDR3 size: 14 residues. From germline, CDR1 is LNHDA and CDR2 SQIVND (reference sequence). Written as DNA, the CDR3 is TGTGCCACCTCAAACCGGGACAGGAGATTCGAGCAGTACTTC. Its translation is CATSNRDRRFEQYF.

This chain links TRBV6-5 with TRBJ1-1; D not certain. This CDR3 is built from 11 residues. Germline CDR1 is MNHEY and CDR2 is SVGAGI. The V gene lost 6 bases and the J gene lost 6 bases, with 8 bases spanning the gap. CDR3 loop: CASRRGSEAFF. CDR3 sequence (DNA): TGTGCCAGCAGGCGAGGATCTGAAGCTTTCTTT.

The chain combines TRBV19 with TRBJ1-1, with D uncertain. The CDR3 is 12 residues long. V lost 5 bases to trimming and J lost 10 bases, with 14 bases between them. CDR1 and CDR2 (germline): LNHDA, SQIVND (reference sequence). The CDR3 sequence: CASSPDLQVAFF. For the CDR3, the DNA is TGTGCCAGTAGTCCAGACCTCCAGGTAGCTTTCTTT.

This chain links TRBV7-4 with TRBJ1-5, with 8 bases lining up with TRBD1. Per the germline V gene, CDR1 is SGHVT and CDR2 is SQSDAQ. This CDR3 comprises 15 residues. V dropped 3 bases and J dropped 6; count of bases not matched to a gene: 7. The CDR3 sequence is CASSFGTGTGQPQHF. In DNA, the CDR3 is TGTGCCAGCAGCTTCGGGACAGGTACCGGTCAGCCCCAGCATTTT.

This clone was detected once. The chain employs TRBV15 and TRBJ2-3, with D perhaps TRBD2 (7 bases). V lost 0 bases and J 4 bases, leaving 11 bases between the germline ends. The CDR3 covers 15 residues. Germline V gene sequence: CDR1 LNHNV, CDR2 YYDKDF (reference sequence). The CDR3 loop is CATSRDGGGPDTQYF. As DNA, the CDR3 is TGTGCCACCAGCAGAGATGGGGGGGGCCCAGATACGCAGTATTTT.

The V call is TRBV27, the J call TRBJ2-7, with 8 bases fitting TRBD1. With V trimmed by 4 bases and J by 3 bases, 8 bases remained unmatched. CDR3 size: 15 residues. Per germline, CDR1 MNHEY and CDR2 SMNVEV (reference sequence). The DNA of the CDR3 is TGTGCCAGCAGTTATGGCAGGGGGCTTCACTACGAGCAGTACTTC. It translates to CASSYGRGLHYEQYF.

This clone has a single count. This chain uses TRBV28 with TRBJ1-2; TRBD1 might be the D (5 bases). Germline V gene lookup returns CDR1 MDHEN and CDR2 SYDVKM. Trimming removed 8 bases at V and 8 bases at J, with 21 bases between. The CDR3 has 14 amino acids. Written as DNA, the CDR3 is TGTGCCAGCGTCTCCGGGACCTTAGCAGGGGGCTACACCTTC. This gives the protein CASVSGTLAGGYTF.

This clone has a single count. This chain joins TRBV10-1 and TRBJ2-1; D perhaps matches TRBD1 (6 bases). The CDR3 totals 13 residues. CDR1 is WNHNN and CDR2 is SYGVQD in the germline V gene (reference sequence). V lost 8 bases and J lost 9, with 17 bases in between. The CDR3 sequence: CASLQGPGGEQFF. The CDR3, as DNA: TGCGCCAGCCTACAGGGACCTGGGGGTGAGCAGTTCTTC.

This chain joins TRBV5-4 and TRBJ1-1, with TRBD1 as a possible D gene (5 bases). V gave up 4 bases and J gave up 0 bases, with 13 bases separating them. There are 15 residues in the CDR3. CDR1 is SGHNT, CDR2 YYREEE, per germline (reference sequence). The CDR3 DNA follows: TGTGCCAGCAGCCCCAGGGCAGAAATGAACACTGAAGCTTTCTTT. It specifies CASSPRAEMNTEAFF.

This clone was counted between two and nine times. The rearrangement uses TRBV7-9 and TRBJ1-3; D call uncertain. The germline V gene encodes CDR1 SEHNR and CDR2 FQNEAQ (reference sequence). This CDR3 region has 12 residues. Deletions cut 2 bases from V and 4 bases from J, with 3 bases between. The CDR3 DNA is TGTGCCAGCAGCTTAATGGGAAACACCATATATTTT. This sequence encodes CASSLMGNTIYF.

V and J are TRBV25-1 and TRBJ2-1, with TRBD2 matching 9 bases. The CDR3 length is 17 residues. The J segment lost 4 bases and the V segment lost 2 bases, leaving 9 bases of the junction unmatched. The germline V gene has CDR1 MGHDK and CDR2 SYGVNS. CDR3 nucleotide sequence: TGTGCCAGCAGTGAAGGGAGGGGGACTAGCACTTACAATGAGCAGTTCTTC. Translated: CASSEGRGTSTYNEQFF.